This record looks at one TCR beta chain sequence and its context. Its specificity is not known. Germline values: CDR1 LNHDA, CDR2 SQIVND (reference sequence). The CDR3 consists of 16 residues. V was pared by 1 base and J by 6 bases, with 16 bases between. This sample was taken from a study of cytomegalovirus exposure and HLA in healthy donors. Study results and limitations: Some segments of the V type, notably TRBV6-2 and TRBV6-3, were excluded as indistinguishable.

Vbeta (60) and Jbeta (13) primers were used in the PCR. The assay was immunoSEQ multiplex PCR, and TCRdb's table has in-frame clones only and misses some. The data hold about 160,000 clones, with 75% to 90% observed a single time. The rearrangement uses TRBV19 and TRBJ1-5, with a weak D call TRBD1 (6 bases). This receptor was taken from a woman aged 18 to 35 in good health and CMV-seronegative. Sequencing was done on a sample of PBMCs. Written as DNA, the CDR3 is TGTGCCAGTAGTATAGTCGACAGGTTGTACGGTCAGCCCCAGCATTTT. This codes for CASSIVDRLYGQPQHF.